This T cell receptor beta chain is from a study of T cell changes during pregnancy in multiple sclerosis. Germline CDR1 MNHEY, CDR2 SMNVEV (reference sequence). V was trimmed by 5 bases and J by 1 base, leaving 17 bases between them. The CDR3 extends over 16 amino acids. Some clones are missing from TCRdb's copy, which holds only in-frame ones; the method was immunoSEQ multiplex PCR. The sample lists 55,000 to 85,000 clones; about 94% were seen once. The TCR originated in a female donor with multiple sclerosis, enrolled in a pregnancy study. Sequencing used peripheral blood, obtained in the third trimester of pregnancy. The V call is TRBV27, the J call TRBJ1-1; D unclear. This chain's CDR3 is CASSRLPVQSNTEAFF. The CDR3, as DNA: TGTGCCAGCAGTCGACTGCCAGTGCAGTCGAACACTGAAGCTTTCTTT.